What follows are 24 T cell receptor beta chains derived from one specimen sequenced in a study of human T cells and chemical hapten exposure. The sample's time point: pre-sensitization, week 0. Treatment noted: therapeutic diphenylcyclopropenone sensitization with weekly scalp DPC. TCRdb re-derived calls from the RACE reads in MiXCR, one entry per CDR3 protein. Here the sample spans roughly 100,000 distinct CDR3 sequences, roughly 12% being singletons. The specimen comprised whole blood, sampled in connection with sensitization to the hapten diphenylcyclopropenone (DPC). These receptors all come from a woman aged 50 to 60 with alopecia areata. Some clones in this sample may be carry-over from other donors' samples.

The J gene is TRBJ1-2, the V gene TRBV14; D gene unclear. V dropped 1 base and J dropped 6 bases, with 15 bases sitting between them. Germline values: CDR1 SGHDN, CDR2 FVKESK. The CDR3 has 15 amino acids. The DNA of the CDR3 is TGTGCCAGCAGCCAAGGGGCTCGGCTTGGGAATGGCTACACCTTC. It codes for CASSQGARLGNGYTF.

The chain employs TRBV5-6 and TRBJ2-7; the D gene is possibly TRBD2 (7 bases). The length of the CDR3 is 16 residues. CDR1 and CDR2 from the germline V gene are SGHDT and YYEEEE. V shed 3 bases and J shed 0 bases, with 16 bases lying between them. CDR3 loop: CASSWGASGHSYEQYF. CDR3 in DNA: TGTGCCAGCAGCTGGGGGGCTAGCGGTCACTCCTACGAGCAGTACTTC.

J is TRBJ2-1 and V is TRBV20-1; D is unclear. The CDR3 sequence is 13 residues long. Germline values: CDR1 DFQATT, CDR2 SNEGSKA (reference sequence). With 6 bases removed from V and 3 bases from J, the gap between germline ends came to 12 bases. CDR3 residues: CSARQRSYNEQFF. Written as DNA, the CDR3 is TGCAGTGCCAGGCAAAGAAGCTACAATGAGCAGTTCTTC.

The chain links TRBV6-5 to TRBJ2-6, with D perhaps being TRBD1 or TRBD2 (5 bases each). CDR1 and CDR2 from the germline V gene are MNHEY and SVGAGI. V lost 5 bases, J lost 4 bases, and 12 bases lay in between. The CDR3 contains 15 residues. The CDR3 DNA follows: TGTGCCAGCAGTACCGAGGGGTCAGGGGCCAACGTCCTGACTTTC. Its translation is CASSTEGSGANVLTF.

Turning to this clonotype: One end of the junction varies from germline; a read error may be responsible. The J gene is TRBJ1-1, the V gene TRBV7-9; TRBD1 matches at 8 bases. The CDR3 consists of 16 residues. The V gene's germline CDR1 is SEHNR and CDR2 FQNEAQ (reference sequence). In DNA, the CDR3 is TGTGTCAGCAGCCCTCGGGACAGGCCTTTGAGGACTGAAGCTTTCTTT. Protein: CVSSPRDRPLRTEAFF.

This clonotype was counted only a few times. The CDR3 DNA follows: TGTGCCACCAGCGGGATCAATCAGCCCCAGCATTTT. As protein: CATSGINQPQHF. The gene calls are TRBV24-1 and TRBJ1-5; D is undetermined. The CDR3 has 12 residues. V shed 7 bases and J shed 3 bases, with 6 bases lying between them. Germline V CDR1 and CDR2: KGHDR, SFDVKD.

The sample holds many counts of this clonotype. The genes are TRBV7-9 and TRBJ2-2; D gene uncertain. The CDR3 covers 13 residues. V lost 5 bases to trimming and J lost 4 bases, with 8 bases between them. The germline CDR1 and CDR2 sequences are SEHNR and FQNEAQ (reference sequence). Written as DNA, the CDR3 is TGTGCCAGCAGCCCCGCCGGCACCGGGGAGCTGTTTTTT. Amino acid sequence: CASSPAGTGELFF.

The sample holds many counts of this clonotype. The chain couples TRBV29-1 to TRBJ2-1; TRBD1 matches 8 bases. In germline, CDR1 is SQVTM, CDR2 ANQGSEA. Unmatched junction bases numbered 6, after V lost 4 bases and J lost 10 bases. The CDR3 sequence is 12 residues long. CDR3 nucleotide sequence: TGCAGCGTTGCCTACCAGGGGGCAGAGCAGTTCTTC. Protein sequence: CSVAYQGAEQFF.

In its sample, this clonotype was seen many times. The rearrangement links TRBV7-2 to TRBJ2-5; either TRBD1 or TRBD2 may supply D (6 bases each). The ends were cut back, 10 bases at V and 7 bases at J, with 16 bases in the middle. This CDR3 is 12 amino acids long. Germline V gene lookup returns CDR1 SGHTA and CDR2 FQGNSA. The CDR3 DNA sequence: TGTGCCATTGACGGGGGCCGGGTGACCCAGTACTTC. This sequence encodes CAIDGGRVTQYF. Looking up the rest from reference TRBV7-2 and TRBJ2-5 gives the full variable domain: GAGVSQSPSNKVTEKGKDVELRCDPISGHTALYWYRQSLGQGLEFLIYFQGNSAPDKSGLPSDRFSAERTGGSVSTLTIQRTQQEDSAVYLCAIDGGRVTQYFGPGTRLLVL.

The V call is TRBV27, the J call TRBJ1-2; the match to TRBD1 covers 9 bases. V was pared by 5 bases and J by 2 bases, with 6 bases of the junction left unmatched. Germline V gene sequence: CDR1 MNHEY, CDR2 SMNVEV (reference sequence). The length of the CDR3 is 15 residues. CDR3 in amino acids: CASSTGGVANYGYTF. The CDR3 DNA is TGTGCCAGCAGTACAGGGGGCGTCGCGAACTATGGCTACACCTTC.

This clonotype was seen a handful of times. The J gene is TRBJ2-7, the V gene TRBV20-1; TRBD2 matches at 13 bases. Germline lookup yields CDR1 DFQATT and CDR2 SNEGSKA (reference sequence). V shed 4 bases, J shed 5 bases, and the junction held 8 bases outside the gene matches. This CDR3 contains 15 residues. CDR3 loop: CSATDWTSGSNEQYF. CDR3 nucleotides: TGCAGTGCTACCGACTGGACTAGCGGGAGCAACGAGCAGTACTTC.

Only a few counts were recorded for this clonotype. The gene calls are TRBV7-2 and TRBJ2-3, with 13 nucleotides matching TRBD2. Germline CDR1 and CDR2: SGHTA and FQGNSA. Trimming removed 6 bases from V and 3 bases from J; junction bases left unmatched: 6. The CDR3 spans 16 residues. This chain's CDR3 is CASRGLGLAGTDTQYF. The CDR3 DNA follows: TGTGCCAGCAGGGGTCTGGGACTAGCGGGGACAGATACGCAGTATTTT.

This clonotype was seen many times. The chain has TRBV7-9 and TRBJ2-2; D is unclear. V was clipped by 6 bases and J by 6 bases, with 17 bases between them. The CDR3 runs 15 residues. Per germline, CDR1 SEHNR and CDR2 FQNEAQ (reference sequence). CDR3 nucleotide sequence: TGTGCCAGCAGAAAGGTGGATGGGGTGGCCGGGGAGCTGTTTTTT. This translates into CASRKVDGVAGELFF.

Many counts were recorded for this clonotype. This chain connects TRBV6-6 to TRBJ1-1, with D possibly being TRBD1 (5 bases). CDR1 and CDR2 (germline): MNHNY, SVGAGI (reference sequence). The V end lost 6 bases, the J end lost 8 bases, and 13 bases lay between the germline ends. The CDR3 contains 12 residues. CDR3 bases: TGTGCCAGCAGCCATCGTCGGGGCGAAGCTTTCTTT. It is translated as CASSHRRGEAFF.

The CDR3 DNA reads TGCGCCAGCAGCTTGTTGCGGACGTCGACCTACGAGCAGTACTTC. This translates into CASSLLRTSTYEQYF. The chain carries TRBV5-1 and TRBJ2-7; D gene ambiguous. There are 15 residues in the CDR3. CDR1 is SGHRS, CDR2 YFSETQ, per germline. Trimming took off 1 base at V and 2 bases at J, with 13 bases between the two ends.

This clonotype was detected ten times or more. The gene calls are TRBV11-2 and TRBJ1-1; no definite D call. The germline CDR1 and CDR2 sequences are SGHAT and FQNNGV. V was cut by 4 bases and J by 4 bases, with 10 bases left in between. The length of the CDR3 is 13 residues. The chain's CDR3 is CASSSNKITEAFF. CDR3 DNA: TGTGCCAGCAGCTCCAACAAAATCACTGAAGCTTTCTTT.

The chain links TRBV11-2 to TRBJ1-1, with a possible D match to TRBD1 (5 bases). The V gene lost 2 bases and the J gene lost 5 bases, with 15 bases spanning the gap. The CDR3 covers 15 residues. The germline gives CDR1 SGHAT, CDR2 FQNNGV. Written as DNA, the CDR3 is TGTGCCAGCAGCTTACGCTCAGGGATGAGGACTGAAGCTTTCTTT. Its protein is CASSLRSGMRTEAFF.

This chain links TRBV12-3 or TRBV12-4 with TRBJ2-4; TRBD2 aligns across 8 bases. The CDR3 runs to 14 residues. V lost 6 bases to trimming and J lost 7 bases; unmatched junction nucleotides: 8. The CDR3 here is CASSTTSGDNIQYF. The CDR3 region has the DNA TGTGCCAGCAGCACCACTAGCGGCGACAACATTCAGTACTTC.

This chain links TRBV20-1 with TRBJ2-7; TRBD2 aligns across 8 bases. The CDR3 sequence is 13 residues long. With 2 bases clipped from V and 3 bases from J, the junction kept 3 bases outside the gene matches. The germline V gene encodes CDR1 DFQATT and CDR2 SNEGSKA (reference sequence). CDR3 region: CSARPGLGYEQYF. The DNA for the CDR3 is TGCAGTGCTAGACCGGGACTAGGCTACGAGCAGTACTTC.

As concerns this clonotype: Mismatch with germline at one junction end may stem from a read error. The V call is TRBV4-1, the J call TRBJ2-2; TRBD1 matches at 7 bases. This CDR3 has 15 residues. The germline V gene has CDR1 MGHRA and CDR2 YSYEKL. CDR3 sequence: CASSSGTALTGEQFF. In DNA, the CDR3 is TGCGCCAGTTCCTCCGGGACAGCTCTAACCGGGGAGCAGTTTTTT.

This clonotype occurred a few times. Here the CDR3 reads CASSSPGFNYGYTF. CDR3 nucleotide sequence: TGTGCCAGCAGCTCGCCGGGATTTAACTATGGCTACACCTTC. The genes are TRBV5-4 and TRBJ1-2; D uncertain. Germline CDR1 is SGHNT and CDR2 is YYREEE (reference sequence). Trimming shortened V by 3 bases and J by 1 base, and 10 bases separated the two germline ends. The CDR3 sequence is 14 residues long.

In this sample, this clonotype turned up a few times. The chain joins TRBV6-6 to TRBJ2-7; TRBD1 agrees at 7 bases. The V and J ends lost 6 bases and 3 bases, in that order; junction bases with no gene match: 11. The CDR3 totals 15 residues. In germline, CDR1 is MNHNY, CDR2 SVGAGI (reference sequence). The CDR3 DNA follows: TGTGCCAGCAGCGGCCAATACAGGGGAAACTACGAGCAGTACTTC. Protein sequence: CASSGQYRGNYEQYF.

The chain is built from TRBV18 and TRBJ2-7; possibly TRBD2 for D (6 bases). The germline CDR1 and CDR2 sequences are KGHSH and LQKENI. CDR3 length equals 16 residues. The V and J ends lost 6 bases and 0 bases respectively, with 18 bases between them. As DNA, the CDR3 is TGTGCCAGCTCTTCCTTGGGGGGAACCAGCTCCTACGAGCAGTACTTC. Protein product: CASSSLGGTSSYEQYF.

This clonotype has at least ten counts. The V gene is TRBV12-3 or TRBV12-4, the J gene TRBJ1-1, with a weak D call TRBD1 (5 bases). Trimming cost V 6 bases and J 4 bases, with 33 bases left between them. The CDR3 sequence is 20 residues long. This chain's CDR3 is CASRTLGGLVGQGPSTEAFF. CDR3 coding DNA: TGTGCCAGCAGAACGCTTGGGGGTCTAGTGGGTCAGGGTCCTTCCACTGAAGCTTTCTTT.